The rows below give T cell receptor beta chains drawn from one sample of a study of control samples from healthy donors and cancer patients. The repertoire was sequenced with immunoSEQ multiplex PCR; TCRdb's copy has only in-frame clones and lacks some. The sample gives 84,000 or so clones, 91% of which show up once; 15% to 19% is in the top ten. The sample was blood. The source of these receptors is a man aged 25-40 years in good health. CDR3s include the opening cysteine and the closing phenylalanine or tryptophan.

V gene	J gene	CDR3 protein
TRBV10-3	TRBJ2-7	CAISPGNRVYEQYF
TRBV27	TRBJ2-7	CASSLSLRGSGYYEQYF
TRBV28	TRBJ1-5	CASTLRGGNNQPQHF
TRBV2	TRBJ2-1	CASSEREANEQFF
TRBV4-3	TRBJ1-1	CASSQDWVPGQGMNTEAFF
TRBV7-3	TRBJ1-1	CASSLRTRNTEAFF
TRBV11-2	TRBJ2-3	CASSLASSSTDTQYF
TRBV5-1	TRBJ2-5	CASSDGGLGYQETQYF
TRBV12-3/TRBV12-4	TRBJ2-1	CASRSLGVNEQFF
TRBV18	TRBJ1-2	CASSVRDSLERVGYTF
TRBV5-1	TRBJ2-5	CASNPLAPGTQYF
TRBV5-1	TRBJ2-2	CASSLAASLTGELFF
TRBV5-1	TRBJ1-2	CASSLRTGGDQNYGYTF
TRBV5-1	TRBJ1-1	CASSLASGGGNTEAFF
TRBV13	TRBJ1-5	CASSFRRGGANQPQHF
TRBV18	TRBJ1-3	CASSLIPGQQNTIYF
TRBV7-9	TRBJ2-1	CASSLKAYGSGGEFF
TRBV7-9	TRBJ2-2	CASSAVGAGELFF
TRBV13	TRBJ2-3	CASSLPPLRTDTQYF
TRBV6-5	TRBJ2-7	CASSYSGGMIPHEQYF
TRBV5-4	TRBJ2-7	CASRAGQGYEQYF
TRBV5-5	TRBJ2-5	CASSLEGVRETQYF
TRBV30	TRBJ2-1	CAFTSGSYNEQFF
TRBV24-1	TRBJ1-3	CATRVQGALETIYF
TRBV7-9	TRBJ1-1	CASSLGQGEGEAFF
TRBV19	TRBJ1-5	CASSIPPGTGQPQHF
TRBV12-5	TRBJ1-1	CASAPGLATEAFF
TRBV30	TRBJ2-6	CAWSSRGPGANVLTF
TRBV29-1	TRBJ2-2	CSVAGSQGRTGELFF
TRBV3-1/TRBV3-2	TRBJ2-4	CASSQDLGQGTAKNIQYF
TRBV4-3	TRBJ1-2	CASSQGLNYGYTF
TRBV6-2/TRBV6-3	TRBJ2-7	CASSYPLTYEQYF
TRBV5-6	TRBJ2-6	CASSSDRGSSGANVLTF
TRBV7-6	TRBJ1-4	CASSLAGQEGEKLFF
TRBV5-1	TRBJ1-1	CASASVLYGTVEAFF
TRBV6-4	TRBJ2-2	CASSDGGPGELFF
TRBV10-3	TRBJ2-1	CAISEGGPRDGEQFF
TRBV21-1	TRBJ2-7	CASSKLSPNVPGREQYF
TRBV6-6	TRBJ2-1	CASSRDRGLYNEQFF
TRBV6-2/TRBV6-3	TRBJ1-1	CASSSPGRTEAFF
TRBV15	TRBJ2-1	CATSRDKGGLAYNEQFF
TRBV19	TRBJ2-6	CASSMIGNGGSGANVLTF
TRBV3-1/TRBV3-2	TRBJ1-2	CASSRGDDYGYTF
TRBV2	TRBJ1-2	CASHYPGQANYGYTF
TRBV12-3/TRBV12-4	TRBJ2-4	CASSLMGKNIQYF
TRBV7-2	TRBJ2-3	CASSILTGLKDTQYF
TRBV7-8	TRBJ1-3	CASSQSRGAGNTIYF
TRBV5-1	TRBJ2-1	CASSLGLAAYNEQFF